A selection of T cell receptor beta chains follows, all from one sample in a study of cytomegalovirus exposure and HLA in healthy donors. The method was immunoSEQ multiplex PCR; TCRdb's version includes in-frame clones alone and lacks a portion of them. This sample carries some 240,000 clones, 60% to 80% of them seen once, and the ten largest clones take less than 4.5%. The sequencing input was PBMCs. The receptor set was obtained from a male donor in good health and CMV-seronegative. The CDR3 runs from the conserved cysteine through the conserved F or W. D genes are given only for firm matches. A row's size may be missing; if present it is once, few, many or a size class.

J gene | D gene | CDR3 length | clone size | V gene | CDR3 DNA | CDR3 protein
TRBJ1-6 | NA | 15 | NA | TRBV27 | TGTGCCAGCAGTTTATCGCTACAGTATAATTCACCCCTCCACTTT | CASSLSLQYNSPLHF
TRBJ2-5 | NA | 13 | NA | TRBV10-3 | TGTGCCATCAGTTCAATGGACTCGGAGACCCAGTACTTC | CAISSMDSETQYF
TRBJ1-3 | NA | 15 | NA | TRBV5-1 | TGCGCCAGCACATCGGGATTGGGCTCTGGAAACACCATATATTTT | CASTSGLGSGNTIYF
TRBJ2-5 | TRBD2 | 14 | NA | TRBV9 | TGTGCCAGCAGCGTTAGCGGGAATCAAGAGACCCAGTACTTC | CASSVSGNQETQYF
TRBJ2-7 | NA | 11 | NA | TRBV6-5 | TGTGCCAGCAGCCTAGCCCACGAGCAGTACTTC | CASSLAHEQYF
TRBJ1-3 | NA | 17 | NA | TRBV19 | TGTGCCAGTAGACCTTCCCCATCGCGGCAGGGAAAAAACACCATATATTTT | CASRPSPSRQGKNTIYF
TRBJ1-2 | NA | 13 | NA | TRBV19 | TGTGCCAGTACCAAAAGCGGGGCCCGGGGCTACACCTTC | CASTKSGARGYTF
TRBJ2-7 | NA | 16 | NA | TRBV25-1 | TGTGCCAGCACCGACCCTCGACAGGCAAACTCCTACGAGCAGTACTTC | CASTDPRQANSYEQYF
TRBJ2-7 | TRBD2 | 13 | NA | TRBV28 | TGTGCCAGCAGTCTCAAGACTAGCAGCGAGCAGTACTTC | CASSLKTSSEQYF
TRBJ2-3 | TRBD2 | 18 | few | TRBV18 | TGTGCCAGCTCACCCCGGACTAGCGGGAGGTGGCGCACAGATACGCAGTATTTT | CASSPRTSGRWRTDTQYF
TRBJ2-7 | TRBD1 | 14 | NA | TRBV4-1 | TGCGCCAGCAGCCTGTCGACAGGGGTGTACGAGCAGTACTTC | CASSLSTGVYEQYF
TRBJ2-3 | TRBD2 | 14 | NA | TRBV19 | TGTGCCAGTAGAAAGCGGGAGGGCACAGATACGCAGTATTTT | CASRKREGTDTQYF
TRBJ2-1 | TRBD2 | 16 | NA | TRBV5-1 | TGCGCCAGCATCCCTGGTGCGGGAGGTTTCTACAATGAGCAGTTCTTC | CASIPGAGGFYNEQFF
TRBJ1-2 | TRBD1 | 14 | few | TRBV5-6 | TGTGCCAGCAGCTCCGGACAGGGAGACTATGGCTACACCTTC | CASSSGQGDYGYTF
TRBJ2-7 | NA | 13 | NA | TRBV28 | TGTGCCAGCAGTGCGGGACAGCTCTACGAGCAGTACTTC | CASSAGQLYEQYF
TRBJ2-5 | TRBD1 | 15 | NA | TRBV7-6 | TGTGCCAGCAGCGTAAGACAGGGGGAAGGGGAGACCCAGTACTTC | CASSVRQGEGETQYF
TRBJ2-1 | TRBD2 | 13 | NA | TRBV5-6 | TGTGCCAGCAGACCGGGACTAGCATCTGAGCAGTTCTTC | CASRPGLASEQFF
TRBJ2-3 | NA | 14 | NA | TRBV7-3 | TGTGCCAGCAGCTTCAGGGGTACGACAGATACGCAGTATTTT | CASSFRGTTDTQYF
TRBJ2-5 | NA | 13 | NA | TRBV18 | TGTGCCAGCTCCCCTCCGAGGGGGGAGACCCAGTACTTC | CASSPPRGETQYF
TRBJ2-7 | TRBD2 | 14 | NA | TRBV18 | TGTGCCAGCTCTCCAACTAGCGGCTCCTACGAGCAGTACTTC | CASSPTSGSYEQYF
TRBJ1-4 | NA | 15 | NA | TRBV5-4 | TGTGCCAGCAGCTCAATCGGAGGGGACGGCGAAAAACTGTTTTTT | CASSSIGGDGEKLFF
TRBJ2-3 | TRBD2 | 16 | NA | TRBV4-2 | TGTGCCAGCAGCCGTGGGGGGACTAGCGGTACAGATACGCAGTATTTT | CASSRGGTSGTDTQYF
TRBJ2-7 | NA | 13 | few | TRBV7-3 | TGTGCCAGCAGCTTAACCCGTGCGGACGAGCAGTACTTC | CASSLTRADEQYF
TRBJ2-2 | NA | 14 | NA | TRBV9 | TGTGCCAGCAGCGTAGGGCTCAACACCGGGGAGCTGTTTTTT | CASSVGLNTGELFF
TRBJ2-1 | TRBD2 | 18 | NA | TRBV5-1 | TGCGCCAGCAGCTTGGCCCTGGGACTAGCGGGAGTGGGGAATGAGCAGTTCTTC | CASSLALGLAGVGNEQFF
TRBJ2-5 | NA | 14 | NA | TRBV19 | TGTGCCAGTAGTATAGCGGGAGTAGGAGAGACCCAGTACTTC | CASSIAGVGETQYF
TRBJ1-1 | TRBD1 | 13 | NA | TRBV29-1 | TGCAGCGCGGGGACAGGGGGGACCACTGAAGCTTTCTTT | CSAGTGGTTEAFF
TRBJ2-3 | TRBD1 | 14 | NA | TRBV30 | TGTGCCTGGAGTCCTGGACAGGGGGCAGATACGCAGTATTTT | CAWSPGQGADTQYF
TRBJ2-5 | TRBD2 | 14 | NA | TRBV5-8 | TGTGCCAGCAGCTTGTACGGGGGGAAAGAGACCCAGTACTTC | CASSLYGGKETQYF